A selection of T cell receptor beta chains follows, all from one sample in a study of cytomegalovirus exposure and HLA in healthy donors. Method: immunoSEQ multiplex PCR; TCRdb's copy keeps in-frame clones and lacks some. Counted here are around 120,000 clones, approximately 85% occurring once; the ten biggest clones make up around 10%. The sequenced material came from PBMCs. All receptors come from a male donor in good health and CMV-seropositive. Both conserved end residues are part of each CDR3. A D gene is named only where the DNA matches it firmly. Clone size, where shown, is once, few, many, or a class for clones that have expanded.

j_call: TRBJ2-7; clone_size: .; d_call: TRBD2; v_call: TRBV6-5; cdr3_aa: CASKRTSGGSYEQYF; cdr3_nt: TGTGCCAGCAAGAGGACTAGCGGGGGATCCTACGAGCAGTACTTC
j_call: TRBJ2-7; clone_size: few; d_call: .; v_call: TRBV25-1; cdr3_aa: CASSDSGLPEQYF; cdr3_nt: TGTGCCAGCAGTGACTCAGGGCTTCCCGAGCAGTACTTC
j_call: TRBJ2-3; clone_size: .; d_call: .; v_call: TRBV11-3; cdr3_aa: CASSLGGPRNTQYF; cdr3_nt: TGTGCCAGCAGCTTAGGAGGCCCTAGGAATACGCAGTATTTT
j_call: TRBJ1-4; clone_size: .; d_call: .; v_call: TRBV5-1; cdr3_aa: CASSLGEGGEKLFF; cdr3_nt: TGCGCCAGCAGCTTGGGAGAGGGAGGAGAAAAACTGTTTTTT
j_call: TRBJ2-7; clone_size: .; d_call: TRBD1; v_call: TRBV5-4; cdr3_aa: CASRRDRSLTYEQYF; cdr3_nt: TGTGCCAGCAGGAGGGACAGGAGCCTTACCTACGAGCAGTACTTC
j_call: TRBJ2-7; clone_size: .; d_call: .; v_call: TRBV19; cdr3_aa: CASSMGRGQGEQYF; cdr3_nt: TGTGCCAGTAGTATGGGCAGGGGCCAAGGCGAGCAGTACTTC
j_call: TRBJ2-1; clone_size: .; d_call: .; v_call: TRBV7-2; cdr3_aa: CASSLGGALSSYNEQFF; cdr3_nt: TGTGCCAGCAGCTTAGGCGGGGCGCTTAGCTCCTACAATGAGCAGTTCTTC
j_call: TRBJ2-7; clone_size: .; d_call: TRBD1; v_call: TRBV9; cdr3_aa: CASSGGTGNSYEQYF; cdr3_nt: TGTGCCAGCAGCGGGGGGACAGGCAACTCCTACGAGCAGTACTTC
j_call: TRBJ2-1; clone_size: .; d_call: .; v_call: TRBV9; cdr3_aa: CASSVGHPYNEQFF; cdr3_nt: TGTGCCAGCAGCGTCGGACATCCTTACAATGAGCAGTTCTTC
j_call: TRBJ2-2; clone_size: .; d_call: .; v_call: TRBV28; cdr3_aa: CASSLDGRNTGELFF; cdr3_nt: TGTGCCAGCAGTTTAGACGGGAGAAACACCGGGGAGCTGTTTTTT
j_call: TRBJ2-3; clone_size: .; d_call: .; v_call: TRBV27; cdr3_aa: CASSKASTDTQYF; cdr3_nt: TGTGCCAGCAGTAAAGCTAGCACAGATACGCAGTATTTT
j_call: TRBJ2-5; clone_size: .; d_call: .; v_call: TRBV7-2; cdr3_aa: CASSPEGRTQETQYF; cdr3_nt: TGTGCCAGCAGCCCTGAGGGGAGGACCCAAGAGACCCAGTACTTC
j_call: TRBJ2-3; clone_size: .; d_call: .; v_call: TRBV7-2; cdr3_aa: CASSFLLTDTQYF; cdr3_nt: TGTGCCAGCAGCTTCCTACTCACAGATACGCAGTATTTT
j_call: TRBJ2-1; clone_size: .; d_call: .; v_call: TRBV4-3; cdr3_aa: CASSQDWLASSYNEQFF; cdr3_nt: TGCGCCAGCAGCCAAGATTGGCTAGCGAGCTCCTACAATGAGCAGTTCTTC
j_call: TRBJ1-1; clone_size: .; d_call: .; v_call: TRBV4-3; cdr3_aa: CASSQVRGTEAFF; cdr3_nt: TGCGCCAGCAGCCAAGTAAGAGGCACTGAAGCTTTCTTT
j_call: TRBJ1-3; clone_size: .; d_call: .; v_call: TRBV18; cdr3_aa: CASWSSGNTIYF; cdr3_nt: TGTGCCAGCTGGAGCTCTGGAAACACCATATATTTT
j_call: TRBJ2-1; clone_size: .; d_call: .; v_call: TRBV5-1; cdr3_aa: CASSRRGTQGEQFF; cdr3_nt: TGCGCCAGCAGCAGGCGCGGAACCCAAGGTGAGCAGTTCTTC
j_call: TRBJ2-6; clone_size: once; d_call: .; v_call: TRBV13; cdr3_aa: CASSSDFSGANVLTF; cdr3_nt: TGTGCCAGCAGCTCGGACTTCTCTGGGGCCAACGTCCTGACTTTC
j_call: TRBJ2-5; clone_size: few; d_call: .; v_call: TRBV13; cdr3_aa: CASSSRVTGETQYF; cdr3_nt: TGTGCCAGCAGCTCCCGGGTGACGGGGGAGACCCAGTACTTC
j_call: TRBJ2-5; clone_size: once; d_call: TRBD2; v_call: TRBV30; cdr3_aa: CAWSLGGRAETQYF; cdr3_nt: TGTGCCTGGAGTCTGGGCGGGAGGGCGGAGACCCAGTACTTC
j_call: TRBJ2-1; clone_size: .; d_call: .; v_call: TRBV7-2; cdr3_aa: CASSLGPAEGGEQFF; cdr3_nt: TGTGCCAGCAGCTTAGGTCCGGCGGAGGGCGGTGAGCAGTTCTTC
j_call: TRBJ2-7; clone_size: .; d_call: TRBD2; v_call: TRBV30; cdr3_aa: CAWNRGTSGSGQYF; cdr3_nt: TGTGCCTGGAACCGAGGGACTAGCGGGAGCGGGCAGTACTTC
j_call: TRBJ2-3; clone_size: .; d_call: .; v_call: TRBV18; cdr3_aa: CASSQSFRTGQDTQYF; cdr3_nt: TGTGCCAGCTCACAGTCTTTTCGTACTGGACAAGATACGCAGTATTTT
j_call: TRBJ2-7; clone_size: .; d_call: .; v_call: TRBV7-2; cdr3_aa: CASSPGSAYEQYF; cdr3_nt: TGTGCCAGCAGCCCCGGTAGCGCCTACGAGCAGTACTTC
j_call: TRBJ2-7; clone_size: .; d_call: TRBD2; v_call: TRBV5-5; cdr3_aa: CASSLDPSGRGEQYF; cdr3_nt: TGTGCCAGCAGCTTGGATCCTAGCGGGAGAGGTGAGCAGTACTTC
j_call: TRBJ2-7; clone_size: .; d_call: .; v_call: TRBV7-9; cdr3_aa: CASKLSTGSYEQYF; cdr3_nt: TGTGCCAGCAAGCTTTCTACGGGCTCCTACGAGCAGTACTTC
j_call: TRBJ2-7; clone_size: .; d_call: .; v_call: TRBV5-1; cdr3_aa: CATYPGHPLEQYF; cdr3_nt: TGCGCCACGTATCCGGGACACCCCCTTGAGCAGTACTTC
j_call: TRBJ2-7; clone_size: few; d_call: TRBD2; v_call: TRBV6-5; cdr3_aa: CASSYLGGPSGEQYF; cdr3_nt: TGTGCCAGCAGTTACCTGGGAGGGCCCTCGGGCGAGCAGTACTTC
j_call: TRBJ2-2; clone_size: .; d_call: .; v_call: TRBV18; cdr3_aa: CASSPFIRDGGTGELFF; cdr3_nt: TGTGCCAGCTCACCATTCATCCGGGACGGGGGCACCGGGGAGCTGTTTTTT
j_call: TRBJ2-7; clone_size: once; d_call: TRBD1; v_call: TRBV27; cdr3_aa: CASSLTTGLTGEQYF; cdr3_nt: TGTGCCAGCAGTTTAACGACAGGGCTTACGGGCGAGCAGTACTTC
j_call: TRBJ2-7; clone_size: .; d_call: .; v_call: TRBV4-3; cdr3_aa: CASSQDRGSYEQYF; cdr3_nt: TGCGCCAGCAGCCAAGATCGGGGTTCCTACGAGCAGTACTTC
j_call: TRBJ2-5; clone_size: once; d_call: .; v_call: TRBV4-3; cdr3_aa: CASSQDWQAQETQYF; cdr3_nt: TGCGCCAGCAGCCAAGATTGGCAGGCCCAAGAGACCCAGTACTTC
j_call: TRBJ1-2; clone_size: .; d_call: TRBD1; v_call: TRBV30; cdr3_aa: CAWSGTTGIGYTF; cdr3_nt: TGTGCCTGGAGTGGGACGACAGGGATCGGCTACACCTTC
j_call: TRBJ2-5; clone_size: .; d_call: .; v_call: TRBV29-1; cdr3_aa: CSARPGQETQYF; cdr3_nt: TGCAGCGCTCGTCCGGGACAAGAGACCCAGTACTTC
j_call: TRBJ1-5; clone_size: .; d_call: .; v_call: TRBV27; cdr3_aa: CASSFRGSNQPQHF; cdr3_nt: TGTGCCAGCAGTTTCCGAGGTTCCAATCAGCCCCAGCATTTT
j_call: TRBJ2-5; clone_size: .; d_call: .; v_call: TRBV30; cdr3_aa: CAWSRQVQETQYF; cdr3_nt: TGTGCCTGGAGTCGACAGGTCCAAGAGACCCAGTACTTC
j_call: TRBJ2-1; clone_size: .; d_call: TRBD2; v_call: TRBV2; cdr3_aa: CASSEREGRNEQFF; cdr3_nt: TGTGCCAGCAGTGAACGGGAGGGCCGCAATGAGCAGTTCTTC
j_call: TRBJ2-7; clone_size: .; d_call: .; v_call: TRBV10-3; cdr3_aa: CAISGERYEQYF; cdr3_nt: TGTGCCATCAGTGGGGAGCGCTACGAGCAGTACTTC
j_call: TRBJ1-2; clone_size: .; d_call: TRBD1; v_call: TRBV30; cdr3_aa: CAWNLDRGAYGYTF; cdr3_nt: TGTGCCTGGAACCTAGACAGGGGGGCCTATGGCTACACCTTC
j_call: TRBJ1-2; clone_size: .; d_call: TRBD1; v_call: TRBV11-2; cdr3_aa: CASSIRDRRYGYTF; cdr3_nt: TGTGCCAGCAGCATACGGGACAGAAGATATGGCTACACCTTC
j_call: TRBJ1-2; clone_size: .; d_call: TRBD1; v_call: TRBV19; cdr3_aa: CASSRGQGWYGYTF; cdr3_nt: TGTGCCAGTAGTAGGGGACAGGGATGGTATGGCTACACCTTC
j_call: TRBJ2-7; clone_size: .; d_call: TRBD2; v_call: TRBV2; cdr3_aa: CASSNVAGSEQYF; cdr3_nt: TGTGCCAGCAGCAACGTAGCGGGATCCGAGCAGTACTTC
j_call: TRBJ2-7; clone_size: .; d_call: .; v_call: TRBV27; cdr3_aa: CASSLTGISEQYF; cdr3_nt: TGTGCCAGCAGTCTGACGGGGATCTCCGAGCAGTACTTC
j_call: TRBJ1-3; clone_size: .; d_call: .; v_call: TRBV14; cdr3_aa: CASSQWTGSGNTIYF; cdr3_nt: TGTGCCAGCAGCCAATGGACTGGTTCTGGAAACACCATATATTTT
j_call: TRBJ2-3; clone_size: .; d_call: TRBD1; v_call: TRBV6-1; cdr3_aa: CASSEGTGGDTDTQYF; cdr3_nt: TGTGCCAGCAGTGAAGGGACAGGGGGCGACACAGATACGCAGTATTTT